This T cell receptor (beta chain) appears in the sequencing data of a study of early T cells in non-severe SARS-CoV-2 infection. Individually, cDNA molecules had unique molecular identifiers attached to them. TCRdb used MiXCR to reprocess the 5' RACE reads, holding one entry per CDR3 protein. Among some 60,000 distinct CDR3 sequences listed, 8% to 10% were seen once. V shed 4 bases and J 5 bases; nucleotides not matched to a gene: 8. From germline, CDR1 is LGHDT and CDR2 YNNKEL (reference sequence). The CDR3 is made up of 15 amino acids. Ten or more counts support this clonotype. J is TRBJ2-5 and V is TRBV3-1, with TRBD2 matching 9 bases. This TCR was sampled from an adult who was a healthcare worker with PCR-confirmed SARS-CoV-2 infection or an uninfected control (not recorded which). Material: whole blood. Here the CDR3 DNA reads TGTGCCAGCAGCCGCGCGAGCGGGAGGACGGAGACCCAGTACTTC. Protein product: CASSRASGRTETQYF.